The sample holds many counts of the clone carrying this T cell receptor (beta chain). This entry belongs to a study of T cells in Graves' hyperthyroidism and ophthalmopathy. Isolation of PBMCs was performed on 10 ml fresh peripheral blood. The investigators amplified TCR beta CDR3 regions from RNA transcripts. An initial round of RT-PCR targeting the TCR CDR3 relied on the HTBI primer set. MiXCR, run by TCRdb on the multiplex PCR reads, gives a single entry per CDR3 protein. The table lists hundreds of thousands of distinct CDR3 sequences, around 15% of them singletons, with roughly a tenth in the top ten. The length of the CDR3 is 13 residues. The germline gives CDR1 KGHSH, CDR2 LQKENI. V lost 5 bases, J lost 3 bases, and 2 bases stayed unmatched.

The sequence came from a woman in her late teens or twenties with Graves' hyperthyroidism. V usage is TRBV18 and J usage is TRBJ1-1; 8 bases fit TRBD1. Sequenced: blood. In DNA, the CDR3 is TGTGCCAGCTCAGGGACAGGTGACACTGAAGCTTTCTTT. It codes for CASSGTGDTEAFF.